The 2 T cell receptor beta chains below were found in one sample sequenced in a study of T cells in women clearing cervical HPV infection. Profiling relied on immunoSEQ multiplex PCR, and the TCRdb table lists in-frame clones only, not all of them. The sample has tens of thousands of clones, and its top ten clones hold about 23%. Sequencing input: blood buffy coat. These receptors came from a woman between 18 and 70 years old with a cervical HPV16 infection that either progressed to CIN3+ or cleared (not recorded which).

In regard to this clone: The read comes to an end 3 residues before the CDR3 does, leaving the germline J gene to fill in the end. This chain connects TRBV7-2 to TRBJ1-4; 8 bases agree with TRBD1. There are 14 residues in the CDR3. Germline V gene data show CDR1 as SGHTA and CDR2 as FQGNSA. The CDR3 reads CASSANQGAGKLFF. The sequenced CDR3 bases are TGTGCCAGCAGCGCGAATCAGGGGGCAGGCAAA.

Remarks on this clone: The read ends 3 residues early relative to the CDR3; the germline J gene fills the gap. J is TRBJ1-5 and V is TRBV7-3; weak D call: TRBD1 (5 bases). The CDR3 runs 15 residues. The V end was cut by 10 bases, the J end by 4 bases, with 20 bases between. Germline CDR1 is SGHTA and CDR2 is FQGTGA. The CDR3 bases that were read are TGTGCCACCGGGGGTAAGAATAGTTGTAATCAGCCC. Its translation: CATGGKNSCNQP. The whole CDR3 sequence reads CATGGKNSCNQPQHF.